The T cell receptor beta chain under discussion was sequenced for a study of shared clonotypes between healthy human individuals. General study findings and limits: Represented diversity (both genetic and exposure-history) was limited by the small number of donors.

Trimming took 3 bases from V and 2 from J; bases not matched to a gene: 2. The germline V gene has CDR1 SEHNR and CDR2 FQNEAQ (reference sequence). The CDR3 length is 15 residues. As concerns this clone: The antigen is unknown.

All participating donors were Caucasian adults from Nashville, Tennessee. Genomic DNA for unsorted samples, which was extracted with the QIAamp DNA Blood Mini kit, came from some 84 million PBMCs. The genomic DNA of each subset was split evenly across several immunoSEQ plates. Profiling relied on immunoSEQ multiplex PCR, and the TCRdb table lists in-frame clones only, not all of them. The sample includes 470,000 or so clones, about 84% of them seen just once. The sample comprised PBMCs. The clonotype comes from a woman between 35 and 50 years old in good health. Some clones in this sample may be carry-over from other donors' samples. The chain couples TRBV7-9 to TRBJ2-1; 9 nucleotides line up with TRBD2. The CDR3 loop reads CASSFSGRAYNEQFF. CDR3 in DNA: TGTGCCAGCAGCTTTAGCGGGAGAGCCTACAATGAGCAGTTCTTC.